These T cell receptor beta chains were read from a single sample in a study of T cells in Graves' hyperthyroidism and ophthalmopathy. TCRdb reprocessed the multiplex PCR reads with MiXCR, giving one entry per CDR3 protein. The sample contains 700,000 to 850,000 distinct CDR3 sequences, under 45% of which appear only once. The sequenced sample consisted of blood. These receptors were obtained from a woman between 40 and 55 years old with Graves' hyperthyroidism. Both conserved end residues are part of each CDR3. D genes are given only for firm matches. The size field is filled for only some rows; it gives once, few, many or a size class.

.	.	TRBV7-9	TRBJ1-1	TGTGCCAGCAGCTTTTCTGGGGGCCTTCGGACTGAAGCTTTCTTT	CASSFSGGLRTEAFF
.	.	TRBV20-1	TRBJ2-7	TGCAGTGCTAGTTCGCGGGTACAAAGCCCCTACGAGCAGTACTTC	CSASSRVQSPYEQYF
TRBD1	.	TRBV6-2/TRBV6-3	TRBJ2-7	TGTGCCAGCAGCCGCAGGGGGACAGGATACCCTGACGAGCAGTACTTC	CASSRRGTGYPDEQYF
.	.	TRBV29-1	TRBJ1-2	TGCAGCATCGAGGGGGAAAGCTATGGCTACACCTTC	CSIEGESYGYTF
.	.	TRBV6-5	TRBJ1-2	TGTGCCAGCACCCCTCCGGGCTATGGCTACACCTTC	CASTPPGYGYTF
.	many	TRBV12-3/TRBV12-4	TRBJ2-2	TGTGCCAGCAGTTCTTTGACACCCGGGGAGCTGTTTTTT	CASSSLTPGELFF
TRBD2	few	TRBV10-3	TRBJ2-7	TGTGCCATCAGTGAGCCTGGACTAGCCGTCTACGAGCAGTACTTC	CAISEPGLAVYEQYF
.	.	TRBV20-1	TRBJ1-2	TGCAGTGCTAGTGGGGGTTTTGATGGCTACACCTTC	CSASGGFDGYTF
TRBD1	.	TRBV13	TRBJ1-1	TGTGCCAGCAGCCCCCGGGACAGGGGGCGCGGGACTGAAGCCTTCTTT	CASSPRDRGRGTEAFF
.	few	TRBV3-1	TRBJ2-7	TGTGCCAGCAGCCGGGCCAGACACTACGAGCAGTACTTC	CASSRARHYEQYF
.	many	TRBV2	TRBJ1-5	TGTGCCAGCAGTCTAGGGACTGCATGGGAGCCCCAGCATTTT	CASSLGTAWEPQHF
.	.	TRBV29-1	TRBJ1-3	TGCAGCGTCGAGGACCGCGGGGACGGAAACACCATATATTTT	CSVEDRGDGNTIYF
.	.	TRBV6-2/TRBV6-3	TRBJ1-5	TGTGCCAGCACCCGCGGGGACGGTTATCAGCCCCAGCATTTT	CASTRGDGYQPQHF
.	.	TRBV12-3/TRBV12-4	TRBJ1-1	TGTGCCAGCAGTTTTGACAGGAACATGAACACTGAAGCTTTCTTT	CASSFDRNMNTEAFF
TRBD1	.	TRBV7-2	TRBJ1-2	TGTGCCAGCAGCTTATCCCAGGGGGCGGGCTATGGCTACACCTTC	CASSLSQGAGYGYTF
.	few	TRBV29-1	TRBJ2-3	TGCAGCGTTGATGTGGGAGGAGATACGCAGTATTTT	CSVDVGGDTQYF
TRBD1	many	TRBV16	TRBJ1-2	TGTGCCAGCAGCCATCGGACAGGGTCGAACTATGGCTACACCTTC	CASSHRTGSNYGYTF
TRBD1	.	TRBV12-3/TRBV12-4	TRBJ1-2	TGTGCCAGCAGGAGGGGGCGCGGGTATGGCTACACCTTC	CASRRGRGYGYTF